This T cell receptor (beta chain) was recovered during a study of T-cell reconstitution after alpha-beta-depleted transplantation in children. The study's findings and limits: By one year post-transplant, T-cell counts and diversity largely arose from T cells that were newly produced. Expanded graft clones numbering several hundred reportedly gave rise to alpha-beta T cells about two months after transplant. Certain patients had high TCRbeta diversity at day 60, and it came from recipient T cells and thymic progenitors that survived.

The germline V gene encodes CDR1 SGHRS and CDR2 YFSETQ. CDR3 length: 11 residues. V lost 5 bases to trimming and J lost 6 bases, with 9 bases between them. A few counts support this clonotype. Its antigen remains unidentified. Unique molecular identifiers featured in how the TCRbeta library was prepared. TCRdb re-called the PCR reads with MiXCR, one entry per CDR3 protein. Of 450,000 to 550,000 distinct CDR3 sequences in the sample, about 10% were seen once. This sequence joins TRBV5-1 and TRBJ2-7; D remains unclear. This receptor was taken from a female patient between 2 and 10 years old who had a stem cell transplant for aplastic anemia, so the T cells may come from the graft donor. The source material was PBMCs, mostly from graft donor cells, sampled 180 days after TCRalphabeta/CD19-depleted stem cell transplant. Written as DNA, the CDR3 is TGCGCCAGCAGTTTCGGTGGCGAGCAGTACGTC. This gives the protein CASSFGGEQYV.